This TCR beta chain was sequenced during a study of blood T cell repertoires in COVID-19. About the research overall: Both acute and convalescent COVID-19 samples were obtained from the United States, Italy and Spain.

Data came from immunoSEQ multiplex PCR; TCRdb stores just in-frame clones and leaves some out. The sample has approximately 280,000 clones, around 83% seen once. This CDR3 spans 13 amino acids. J gave up 7 bases and V 5 bases, and 4 bases lay outside the gene matches. The receptor comes from a middle-aged man who had been exposed to COVID-19. The chain carries TRBV12-3 or TRBV12-4 and TRBJ1-5; TRBD1 matches at 8 bases. Sequenced input: PBMCs or T cells enriched from blood (not recorded which). CDR3 region: CASSRTGIQPQHF. For the CDR3, the DNA is TGTGCCAGCAGTCGGACAGGGATCCAGCCCCAGCATTTT.